Below, 7 T cell receptor beta chains from the same sample are listed, as sequenced in a study of T cells after yellow fever vaccination. Using its own MiXCR run on the 5' RACE reads, TCRdb lists one record per CDR3 protein. The table lists some 300,000 distinct CDR3 sequences, 7% to 9% of them singletons. Material: PBMCs, obtained more than 35 days after the first yellow fever vaccination. The receptor source for this set is a man between 18 and 29 years old who received the YFV17D yellow fever vaccine.

In DNA, the CDR3 is TGTGCCAGCAGCCCTGACAGGGCCACTGAAGCTTTCTTT. The encoded protein is CASSPDRATEAFF. V is TRBV7-9 and J is TRBJ1-1; TRBD1 matches at 7 bases. The germline V gene has CDR1 SEHNR and CDR2 FQNEAQ (reference sequence). The CDR3 has 13 amino acids. V was clipped by 5 bases and J by 4 bases; unmatched bases: 4. Complete variable domain (other parts from reference TRBV7-9 and TRBJ1-1): DTGVSQNPRHKITKRGQNVTFRCDPISEHNRLYWYRQTLGQGPEFLTYFQNEAQLEKSRLLSDRFSAERPKGSFSTLEIQRTEQGDSAMYLCASSPDRATEAFFGQGTRLTVV.

The J gene is TRBJ2-1, the V gene TRBV5-1, with 10 bases identical to TRBD2. The CDR3 consists of 15 residues. CDR1 is SGHRS, CDR2 YFSETQ, per germline. J was trimmed by 6 bases and V by 5 bases; bases with no gene match: 8. The CDR3, as DNA: TGCGCCAGCAGGGGGACACTAGCGGGATTCAATGAGCAGTTCTTC. It translates to CASRGTLAGFNEQFF. Using reference TRBV5-1 and TRBJ2-1 for the parts outside the CDR3, the full variable domain is KAGVTQTPRYLIKTRGQQVTLSCSPISGHRSVSWYQQTPGQGLQFLFEYFSETQRNKGNFPGRFSGRQFSNSRSEMNVSTLELGDSALYLCASRGTLAGFNEQFFGPGTRLTVL.

Written as DNA, the CDR3 is TGTGCCACCAGTGACCCCCTTACCGGGGCCAACAATGAGCAGTTCTTC. Translated: CATSDPLTGANNEQFF. The chain has TRBV24-1 and TRBJ2-1; D may be TRBD1 or TRBD2 (5 bases each). This CDR3 spans 16 amino acids. Germline V lookup: CDR1 KGHDR, CDR2 SFDVKD. The V and J ends lost 4 bases and 5 bases respectively, with 17 bases between them.

The chain recombines TRBV24-1 with TRBJ2-3, with 8 bases identical to TRBD2. The trim removed 7 bases at V and 2 bases at J, leaving 13 bases unmatched. In germline, CDR1 is KGHDR, CDR2 SFDVKD. The CDR3 spans 17 residues. CDR3 bases: TGTGCCACCAGCGACCCGGGAGGGGAGATTTCCACAGATACGCAGTATTTT. This gives the protein CATSDPGGEISTDTQYF.

This clonotype has a handful of counts. V is TRBV19 and J is TRBJ2-2, with a weak D call TRBD1 (6 bases). The V gene lost 7 bases and the J gene lost 2 bases, with 14 bases spanning the gap. Germline CDR1 LNHDA, CDR2 SQIVND (reference sequence). CDR3 size: 15 residues. In DNA, the CDR3 is TGTGCCAGTAAATCCGGGACAAGAAACACCGGGGAGCTGTTTTTT. It encodes CASKSGTRNTGELFF.

In this sample, this clonotype turned up many times. The genes are TRBV7-2 and TRBJ2-7; D is perhaps TRBD2 (5 bases). The CDR3 loop spans 14 amino acids. Germline V gene data show CDR1 as SGHTA and CDR2 as FQGNSA. Between the trimmed V and J ends, which lost 1 base and 5 bases, there was a span of 12 bases. The CDR3 here is CASSLVGSMDEQYF. CDR3 in DNA: TGTGCCAGCAGCTTAGTAGGGAGCATGGACGAGCAGTACTTC.

This clonotype was observed a few times. The J gene is TRBJ2-2, the V gene TRBV11-1; a weak D match, TRBD1 (6 bases). Germline CDR1 and CDR2: SGHAT and FQDESV (reference sequence). V shed 6 bases and J shed 6 bases, with 17 bases lying between them. This CDR3 has 15 residues. CDR3 DNA sequence: TGTGCCAGCAGTTCTGTTCCACAGGGCCCCGGGGAGCTGTTTTTT. It encodes CASSSVPQGPGELFF. Complete variable domain (other parts from reference TRBV11-1 and TRBJ2-2): EAEVAQSPRYKITEKSQAVAFWCDPISGHATLYWYRQILGQGPELLVQFQDESVVDDSQLPKDRFSAERLKGVDSTLKIQPAELGDSAMYLCASSSVPQGPGELFFGEGSRLTVL.